This TCR beta chain was documented in a study of T cell repertoires in cytomegalovirus infection. In the study overall: Matching HLA type and CMV infection were both indicated by public TCR beta signatures.

MiXCR, run by TCRdb on the reads, gives a single entry per CDR3 protein. Of approximately 220,000 distinct CDR3 sequences in the sample, around 40% were seen once. V was shortened by 4 bases and J by 3 bases, with 25 bases between the two germline ends. CDR3 size: 18 residues. The germline V gene encodes CDR1 MNHEY and CDR2 SMNVEV (reference sequence). Findings and limits, study-wide: There were HLA-C-restricted CMV-specific TCR beta clonotypes dominating the ex vivo response. Adding up the frequency of public TCR beta families identified people who carried CMV plus the relevant HLA.

Of note for this clonotype: The antigen is undetermined.

The J gene is TRBJ2-7, the V gene TRBV27, with D perhaps matching TRBD2 (7 bases). This TCR derives from a human donor in good health (CMV status not recorded). Some clones in this sample may be carry-over from other donors' samples. The sample here was CD8+ T cells from cultured PBMCs, taken from culture after CMV antigen stimulation. Written as DNA, the CDR3 is TGTGCCAGCAGTTCAACGGACCCAGGGGCGGGGGACTTCTACGAGCAGTACTTC. Its protein is CASSSTDPGAGDFYEQYF.